These T cell receptor beta chains were read from a single sample in a study of Ad26.COV2.S vaccination and SARS-CoV-2 variants. Clones were read by immunoSEQ multiplex PCR, and TCRdb kept only the in-frame ones, dropping some. The sample yields hundreds of thousands of clones, roughly 90% seen once. The material sequenced was peripheral blood, taken in a trial of Ad26.COV2.S vaccine versus placebo. All receptors derive from a person between 18 and 59 years old who received the Ad26.COV2.S COVID-19 vaccine or a placebo. CDR3s leave out the opening cysteine and the closing phenylalanine or tryptophan. The size of a clone is reported for some rows only, either as once, few or many, or as a class for expanded clones.

J,length,size,V,CDR3
TRBJ2-1,11,.,TRBV30,AWSLATGNEQF
TRBJ2-7,12,once,TRBV27,ASSTGLATYEQY
TRBJ1-2,11,.,TRBV4-3,ASSQARGYGYT
TRBJ1-3,14,once,TRBV7-9,ASSLTGGDSGNTIY
TRBJ1-1,11,.,TRBV5-5,ASSLESGRQAF
TRBJ2-1,14,.,TRBV28,ASSSPGQGLFNEQF
TRBJ1-3,11,.,TRBV28,ASSLSYRNTIY
TRBJ2-5,12,.,TRBV7-9,ASSLSGYQETQY
TRBJ1-6,14,once,TRBV19,ASSMSSEGIGSPLH
TRBJ1-4,15,.,TRBV6-2/TRBV6-3,ASSYSTAGPTNEKLF
TRBJ2-1,14,.,TRBV27,ARPLTSDAGMDEQF
TRBJ2-7,11,.,TRBV28,ASRPTGTYEQY
TRBJ2-3,12,.,TRBV19,ASSIQERTDTQY
TRBJ1-5,13,.,TRBV15,ATSSPGTAHQPQH
TRBJ1-5,11,few,TRBV2,ASRRQSDQPQH
TRBJ1-2,15,.,TRBV4-3,ASSQSTVGQALSGYT
TRBJ1-2,12,.,TRBV4-3,ASSQGGGDYGYT
TRBJ2-5,11,.,TRBV15,ATSRDRQETQY
TRBJ1-1,11,.,TRBV7-2,ASSLRGGTEAF
TRBJ2-5,13,.,TRBV2,ASSEETVYQETQY
TRBJ1-2,14,.,TRBV5-6,ASSFAPGGEDYGYT
TRBJ2-4,12,few,TRBV30,AWGQGLTKNIQY
TRBJ2-3,13,.,TRBV11-2,ASSLAGAFTDTQY
TRBJ1-2,9,.,TRBV28,ASSVGVGYT
TRBJ1-2,12,.,TRBV27,ASSLQAGGYGYT
TRBJ1-1,11,.,TRBV6-2/TRBV6-3,ASSGTGQTEAF
TRBJ2-3,12,.,TRBV5-4,ASSLGGATDTQY
TRBJ2-3,13,.,TRBV6-4,ASSLDRGQTDTQY
TRBJ2-7,12,.,TRBV13,ASSDRDFSYEQY
TRBJ1-5,12,.,TRBV7-6,ASSSGQKNQPQH
TRBJ2-7,11,.,TRBV2,ASRGQGAYEQY
TRBJ2-5,12,.,TRBV5-1,ASSFGGSEETQY
TRBJ2-7,10,.,TRBV7-9,ASSSDSSAQY
TRBJ2-2,12,.,TRBV4-1,ASTPSGGAGELF
TRBJ2-1,13,.,TRBV30,AWSGDRGTYNEQF
TRBJ2-7,16,.,TRBV27,ASSLRTGGTSSSYEQY
TRBJ1-3,13,.,TRBV7-8,ASSLEGTFKNTIY
TRBJ2-1,16,.,TRBV7-2,ASSRAGGSGSSGNEQF
TRBJ2-7,13,.,TRBV28,ATYPRSGSNYEQY
TRBJ1-5,13,.,TRBV28,ASSPSGGFEQPQH
TRBJ1-1,15,.,TRBV19,ASSIDLGSQQNTEAF
TRBJ2-1,12,once,TRBV7-8,ASSSPGQVYEQF
TRBJ2-2,12,.,TRBV5-1,ASSPGQNTGELF
TRBJ2-3,13,.,TRBV4-1,ASSVRLGPTDTQY
TRBJ2-3,15,.,TRBV7-2,ASSAKLAGGGADTQY
TRBJ2-2,12,.,TRBV14,ASLPRGGTGELF
TRBJ2-2,12,few,TRBV7-8,ASSLAGQTGELF
TRBJ2-7,14,.,TRBV4-3,ASSPSGTGGSYEQY
TRBJ2-7,12,.,TRBV7-2,ASSLGGARGEQY
TRBJ2-5,12,.,TRBV11-2,ASSLGPARGTQY
TRBJ2-2,12,once,TRBV6-4,ASSERLNTGELF